The sequence of this T cell receptor (beta chain) was determined in a study of CD8 T cells in ankylosing spondylitis. General observations from the study: CD8+ disease-linked clones were present at relatively low frequencies in blood. Among TCR beta sequences, a motif of under 10 highly homologous variants appeared characteristic of ankylosing spondylitis blood. As reported, disease-linked clones showed significant enrichment in matched ankylosing spondylitis synovial fluid. Earlier studies detected some motif variants in reactive arthritis synovial fluid and blood.

The trim removed 4 bases at V and 7 bases at J, leaving 5 bases unmatched. The CDR3 runs 14 residues. In germline, CDR1 is SGHDT, CDR2 YYEEEE. This clonotype has at least ten counts. The antigen remains unidentified. Making the TCR beta libraries involved quantitative 5'-RACE with molecular barcodes. Each CDR3 protein is one row after TCRdb ran MiXCR on the 5' RACE reads. This sample has 700,000 to 850,000 distinct CDR3 sequences; roughly 12% occur once, and the top ten carry 0.51%. The chain is built from TRBV5-6 and TRBJ2-5; 12 positions match TRBD2. Sequenced material: blood, either unsorted or a sorted T cell fraction (not recorded which). This TCR derives from a male donor with ankylosing spondylitis. Here the CDR3 DNA reads TGTGCCAGCAGCCCGGGACTAGCGGGTAGGACCCAGTACTTC. The encoded protein is CASSPGLAGRTQYF.